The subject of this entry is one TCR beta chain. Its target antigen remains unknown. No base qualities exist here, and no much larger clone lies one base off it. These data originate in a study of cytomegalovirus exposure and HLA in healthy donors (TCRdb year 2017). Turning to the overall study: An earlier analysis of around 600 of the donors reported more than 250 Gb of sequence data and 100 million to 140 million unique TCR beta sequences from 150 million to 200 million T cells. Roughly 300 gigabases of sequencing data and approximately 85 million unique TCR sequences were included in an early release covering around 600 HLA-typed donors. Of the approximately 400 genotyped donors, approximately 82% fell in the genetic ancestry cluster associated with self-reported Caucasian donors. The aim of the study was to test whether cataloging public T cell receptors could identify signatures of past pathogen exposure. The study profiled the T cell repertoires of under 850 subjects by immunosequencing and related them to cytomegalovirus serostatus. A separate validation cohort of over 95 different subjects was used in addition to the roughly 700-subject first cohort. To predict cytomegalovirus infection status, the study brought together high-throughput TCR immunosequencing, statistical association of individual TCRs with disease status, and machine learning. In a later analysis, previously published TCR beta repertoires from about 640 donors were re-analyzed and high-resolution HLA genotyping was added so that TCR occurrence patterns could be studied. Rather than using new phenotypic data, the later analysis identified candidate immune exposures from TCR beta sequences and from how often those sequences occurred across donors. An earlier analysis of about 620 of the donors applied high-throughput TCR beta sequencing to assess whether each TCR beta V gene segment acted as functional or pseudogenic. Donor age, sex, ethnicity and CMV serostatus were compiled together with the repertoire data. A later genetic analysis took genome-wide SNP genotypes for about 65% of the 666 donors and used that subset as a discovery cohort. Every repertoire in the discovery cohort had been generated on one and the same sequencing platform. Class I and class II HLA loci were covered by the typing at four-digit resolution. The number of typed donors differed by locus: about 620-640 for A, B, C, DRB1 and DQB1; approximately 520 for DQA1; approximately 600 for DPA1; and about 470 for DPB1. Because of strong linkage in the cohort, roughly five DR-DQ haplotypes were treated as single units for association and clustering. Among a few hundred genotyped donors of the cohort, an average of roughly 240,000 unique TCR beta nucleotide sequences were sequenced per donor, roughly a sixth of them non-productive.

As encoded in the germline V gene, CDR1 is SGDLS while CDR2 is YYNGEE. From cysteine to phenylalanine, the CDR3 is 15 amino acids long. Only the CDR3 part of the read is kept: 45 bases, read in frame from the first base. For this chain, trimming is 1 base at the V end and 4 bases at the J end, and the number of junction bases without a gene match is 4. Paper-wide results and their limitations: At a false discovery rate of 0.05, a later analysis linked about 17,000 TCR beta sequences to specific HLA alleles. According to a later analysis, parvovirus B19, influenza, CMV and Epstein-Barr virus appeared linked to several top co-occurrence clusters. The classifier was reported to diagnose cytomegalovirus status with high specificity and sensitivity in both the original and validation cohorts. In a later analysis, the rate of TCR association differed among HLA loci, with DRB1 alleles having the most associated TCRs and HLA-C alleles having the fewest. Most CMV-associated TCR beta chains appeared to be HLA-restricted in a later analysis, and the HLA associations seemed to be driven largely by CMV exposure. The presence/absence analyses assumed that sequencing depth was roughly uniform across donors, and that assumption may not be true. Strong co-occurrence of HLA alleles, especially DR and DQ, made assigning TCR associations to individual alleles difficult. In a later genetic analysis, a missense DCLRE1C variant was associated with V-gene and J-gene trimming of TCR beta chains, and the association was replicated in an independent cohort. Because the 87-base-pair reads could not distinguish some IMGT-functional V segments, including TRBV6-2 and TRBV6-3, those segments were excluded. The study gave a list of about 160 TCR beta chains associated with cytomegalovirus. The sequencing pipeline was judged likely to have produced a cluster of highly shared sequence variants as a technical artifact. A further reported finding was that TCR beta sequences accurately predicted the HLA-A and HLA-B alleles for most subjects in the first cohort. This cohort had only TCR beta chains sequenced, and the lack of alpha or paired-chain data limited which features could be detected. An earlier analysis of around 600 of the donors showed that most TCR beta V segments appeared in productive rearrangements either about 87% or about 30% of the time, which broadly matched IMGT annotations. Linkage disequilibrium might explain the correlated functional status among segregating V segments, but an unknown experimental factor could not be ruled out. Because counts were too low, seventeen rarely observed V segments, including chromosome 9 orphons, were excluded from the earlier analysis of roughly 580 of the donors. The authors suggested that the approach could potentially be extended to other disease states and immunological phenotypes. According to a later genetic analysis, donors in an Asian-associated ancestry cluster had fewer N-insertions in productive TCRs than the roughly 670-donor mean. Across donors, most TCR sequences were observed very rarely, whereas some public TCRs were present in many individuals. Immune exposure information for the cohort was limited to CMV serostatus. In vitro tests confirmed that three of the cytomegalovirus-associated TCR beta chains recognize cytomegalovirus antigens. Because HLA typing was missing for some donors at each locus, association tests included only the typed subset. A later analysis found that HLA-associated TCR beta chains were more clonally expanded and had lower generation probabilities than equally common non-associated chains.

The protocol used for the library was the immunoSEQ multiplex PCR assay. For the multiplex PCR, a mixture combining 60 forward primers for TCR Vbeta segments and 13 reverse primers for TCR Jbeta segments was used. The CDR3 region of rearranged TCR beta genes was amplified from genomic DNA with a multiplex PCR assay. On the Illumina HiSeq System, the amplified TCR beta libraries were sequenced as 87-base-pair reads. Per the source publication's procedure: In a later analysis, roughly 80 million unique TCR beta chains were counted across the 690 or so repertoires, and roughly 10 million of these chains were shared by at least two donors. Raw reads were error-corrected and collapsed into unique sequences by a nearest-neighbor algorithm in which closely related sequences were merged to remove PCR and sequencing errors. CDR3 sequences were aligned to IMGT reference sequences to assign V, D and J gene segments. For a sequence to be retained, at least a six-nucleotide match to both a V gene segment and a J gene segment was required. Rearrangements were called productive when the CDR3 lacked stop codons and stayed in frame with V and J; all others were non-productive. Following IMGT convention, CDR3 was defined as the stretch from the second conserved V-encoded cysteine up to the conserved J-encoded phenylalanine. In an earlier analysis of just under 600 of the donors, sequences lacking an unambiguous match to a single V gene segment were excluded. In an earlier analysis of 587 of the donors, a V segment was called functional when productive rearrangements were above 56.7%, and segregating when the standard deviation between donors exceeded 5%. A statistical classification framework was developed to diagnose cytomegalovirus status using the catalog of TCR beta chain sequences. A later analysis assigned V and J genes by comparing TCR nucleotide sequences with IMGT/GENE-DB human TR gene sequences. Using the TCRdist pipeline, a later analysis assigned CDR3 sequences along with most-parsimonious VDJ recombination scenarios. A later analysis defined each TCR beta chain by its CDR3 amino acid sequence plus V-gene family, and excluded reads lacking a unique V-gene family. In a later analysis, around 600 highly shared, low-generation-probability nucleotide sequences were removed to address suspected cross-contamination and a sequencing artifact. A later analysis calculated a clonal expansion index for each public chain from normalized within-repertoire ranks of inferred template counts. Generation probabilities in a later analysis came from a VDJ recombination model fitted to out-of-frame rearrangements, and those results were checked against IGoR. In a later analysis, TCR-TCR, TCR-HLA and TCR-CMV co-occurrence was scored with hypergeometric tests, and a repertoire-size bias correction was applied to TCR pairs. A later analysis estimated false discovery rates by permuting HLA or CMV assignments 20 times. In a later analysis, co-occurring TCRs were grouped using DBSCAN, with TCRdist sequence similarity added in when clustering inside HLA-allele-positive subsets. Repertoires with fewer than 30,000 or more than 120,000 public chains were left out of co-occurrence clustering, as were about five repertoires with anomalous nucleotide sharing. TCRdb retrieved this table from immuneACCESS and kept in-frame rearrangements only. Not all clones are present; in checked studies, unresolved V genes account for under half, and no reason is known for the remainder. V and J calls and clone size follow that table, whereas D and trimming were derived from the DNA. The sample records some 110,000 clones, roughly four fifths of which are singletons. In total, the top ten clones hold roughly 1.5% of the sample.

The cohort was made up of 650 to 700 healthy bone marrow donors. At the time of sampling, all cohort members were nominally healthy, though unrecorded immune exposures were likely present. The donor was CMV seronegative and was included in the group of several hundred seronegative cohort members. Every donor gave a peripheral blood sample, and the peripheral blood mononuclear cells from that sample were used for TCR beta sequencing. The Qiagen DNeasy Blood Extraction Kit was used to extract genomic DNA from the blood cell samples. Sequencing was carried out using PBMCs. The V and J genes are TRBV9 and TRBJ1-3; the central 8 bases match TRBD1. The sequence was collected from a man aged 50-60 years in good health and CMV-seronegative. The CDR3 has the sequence CASSVQGAPGNTIYF. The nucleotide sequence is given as TGTGCCAGCAGCGTACAGGGGGCTCCCGGAAACACCATATATTTT. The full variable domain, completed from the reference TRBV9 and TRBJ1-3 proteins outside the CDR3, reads DSGVTQTPKHLITATGQRVTLRCSPRSGDLSVYWYQQSLDQGLQFLIQYYNGEERAKGNILERFSAQQFPDLHSELNLSSLELGDSALYFCASSVQGAPGNTIYFGEGSWLTVV.